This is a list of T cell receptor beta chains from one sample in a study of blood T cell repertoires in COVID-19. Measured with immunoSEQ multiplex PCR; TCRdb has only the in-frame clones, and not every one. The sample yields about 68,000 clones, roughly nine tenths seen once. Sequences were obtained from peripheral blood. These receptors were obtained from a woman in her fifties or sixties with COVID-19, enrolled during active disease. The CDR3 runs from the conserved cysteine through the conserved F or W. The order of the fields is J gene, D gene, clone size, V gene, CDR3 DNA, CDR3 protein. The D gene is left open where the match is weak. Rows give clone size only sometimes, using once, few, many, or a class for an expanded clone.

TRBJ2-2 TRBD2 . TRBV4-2 TGTGCCAGCAGCCATGGGGGACTAGCCGGAGTCGCGAACACCGGGGAGCTGTTTTTT CASSHGGLAGVANTGELFF
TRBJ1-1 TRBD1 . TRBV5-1 TGCGCCAGCAGCCCCTGGACAGGGTGGAACACTGAAGCTTTCTTT CASSPWTGWNTEAFF
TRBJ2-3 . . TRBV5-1 TGCGCCAGCAGCTTGATGCCTAACGGGATCACAGATACGCAGTATTTT CASSLMPNGITDTQYF
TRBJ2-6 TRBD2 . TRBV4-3 TGCGCCAGCAGCCAAGTCGGAGCGGGAGCGCGGGGGGCCAACGTCCTGACTTTC CASSQVGAGARGANVLTF
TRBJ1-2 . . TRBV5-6 TGTGCCAGCAGCCCCCCCGGTAAGGGCTACACCTTC CASSPPGKGYTF
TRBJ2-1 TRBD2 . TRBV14 TGTGCCAGCAGCCCCGGACTAGCGTTCTACAATGAGCAGTTCTTC CASSPGLAFYNEQFF
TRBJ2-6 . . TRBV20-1 TGCAGTGGTGCGGGGGCCAACGTCCTGACTTTC CSGAGANVLTF
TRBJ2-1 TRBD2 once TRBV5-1 TGCGCCAGCAGCCTTGGACTAGCGGGAGGGGATGAGCAGTTCTTC CASSLGLAGGDEQFF
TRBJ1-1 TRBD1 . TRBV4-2 TGTGCCAGCAGCCAAACCCAGGGGGCGATGAACACTGAAGCTTTCTTT CASSQTQGAMNTEAFF
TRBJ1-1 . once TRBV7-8 TGTGCCAGCAGCTTCCTAGCACCTAACACTGAAGCTTTCTTT CASSFLAPNTEAFF
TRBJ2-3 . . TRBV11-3 TGTGCCAGCAGCTTGACTAGGCAGTTCACAGATACGCAGTATTTT CASSLTRQFTDTQYF
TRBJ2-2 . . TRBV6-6 TGTGCCAGCAGTTCTTCTAGCGGGGAGCTGTTTTTT CASSSSSGELFF
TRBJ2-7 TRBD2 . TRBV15 TGTGCCACCAGCAGGGGGTTCAGACTAGCGGCCTACGAGCAGTACTTC CATSRGFRLAAYEQYF
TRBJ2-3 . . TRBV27 TGTGCCAGCACCGTGACTAGTGAGACAGATACGCAGTATTTT CASTVTSETDTQYF
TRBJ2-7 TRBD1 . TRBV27 TGTGCCAGCAGAAAACGTCCTGGCCGGGACAGGGAACCCTACGAGCAGTACTTC CASRKRPGRDREPYEQYF
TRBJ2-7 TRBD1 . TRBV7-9 TGTGCCAGCAGCTTAGGAAGACAGGGAAGCTCCTACGAGCAGTACTTC CASSLGRQGSSYEQYF
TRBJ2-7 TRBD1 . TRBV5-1 TGCGCCAGCAGCTTGGAAGGGACAGGGTTGAACGAGCAGTACTTC CASSLEGTGLNEQYF
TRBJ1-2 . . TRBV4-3 TGCGCCAGCAGCCCTACAGGGCCGTCGGCTGGCTACACCTTC CASSPTGPSAGYTF
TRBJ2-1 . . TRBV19 TGTGCCAGTAGTTTAATACCGGGACTCGGCTCCTACAATGAGCAGTTCTTC CASSLIPGLGSYNEQFF
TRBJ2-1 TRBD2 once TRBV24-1 TGTGCCACCAGTGATTTGCGCGGGAGAGGTTACAATGAGCAGTTCTTC CATSDLRGRGYNEQFF
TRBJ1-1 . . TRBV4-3 TGCGCCAGCAGCCAAGGACACTGGAACACTGAAGCTTTCTTT CASSQGHWNTEAFF
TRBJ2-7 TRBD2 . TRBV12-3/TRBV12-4 TGTGCCAGCAGGACTAGCGGAGCGGTCGGGCAGTACTTC CASRTSGAVGQYF
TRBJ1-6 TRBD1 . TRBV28 TGTGCCAGCAGTTTTGGGACAGGAGACTCACCCCTCCACTTT CASSFGTGDSPLHF
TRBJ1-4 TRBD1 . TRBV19 TGTGCCAGTAGTGTAACAGGGGTTGATGAAAAACTGTTTTTT CASSVTGVDEKLFF
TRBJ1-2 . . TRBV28 TGTGCCAGCAGTTTAGCCGGCAGGGTCGATGGCTACACCTTC CASSLAGRVDGYTF
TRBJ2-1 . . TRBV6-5 TGTGCCGGCCGGAGAGGGAGAGGAGGTGAGCAGTTCTTC CAGRRGRGGEQFF
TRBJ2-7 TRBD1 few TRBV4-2 TGTGCCAGCAGCCAAGGAAGCCAGGGGGCCTCCTACGAGCAGTACTTC CASSQGSQGASYEQYF
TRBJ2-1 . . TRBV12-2 TGTGCAAGTCGCTTAGATTATAGTAGCCCACCCGATGAGCAGTTCTTC CASRLDYSSPPDEQFF